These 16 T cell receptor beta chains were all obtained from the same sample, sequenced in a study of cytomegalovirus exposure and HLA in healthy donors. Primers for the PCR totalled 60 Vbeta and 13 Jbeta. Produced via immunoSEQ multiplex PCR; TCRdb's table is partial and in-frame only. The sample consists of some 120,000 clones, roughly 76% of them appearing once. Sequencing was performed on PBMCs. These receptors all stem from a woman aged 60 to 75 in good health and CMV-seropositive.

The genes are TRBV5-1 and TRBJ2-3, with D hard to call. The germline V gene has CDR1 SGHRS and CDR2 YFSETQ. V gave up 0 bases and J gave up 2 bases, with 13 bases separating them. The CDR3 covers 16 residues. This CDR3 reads CASSLGSATITDTQYF. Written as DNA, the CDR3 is TGCGCCAGCAGCTTGGGGAGCGCCACAATCACAGATACGCAGTATTTT.

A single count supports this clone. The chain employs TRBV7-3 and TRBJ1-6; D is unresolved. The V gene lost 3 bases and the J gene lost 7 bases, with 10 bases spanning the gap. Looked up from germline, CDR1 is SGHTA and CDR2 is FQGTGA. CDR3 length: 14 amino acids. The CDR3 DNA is TGTGCCAGCAGCTTGTGGGCTCGGAATTCACCCCTCCACTTT. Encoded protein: CASSLWARNSPLHF. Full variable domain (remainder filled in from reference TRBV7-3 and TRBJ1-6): GAGVSQTPSNKVTEKGKYVELRCDPISGHTALYWYRQSLGQGPEFLIYFQGTGAADDSGLPNDRFFAVRPEGSVSTLKIQRTERGDSAVYLCASSLWARNSPLHFGNGTRLTVT.

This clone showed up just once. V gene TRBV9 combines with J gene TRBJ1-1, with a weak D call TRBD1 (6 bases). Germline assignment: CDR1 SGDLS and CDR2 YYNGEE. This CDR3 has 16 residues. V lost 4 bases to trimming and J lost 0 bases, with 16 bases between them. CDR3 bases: TGTGCCAGCAGCTCCACAGGGCAGCTAGTGAACACTGAAGCTTTCTTT. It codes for CASSSTGQLVNTEAFF.

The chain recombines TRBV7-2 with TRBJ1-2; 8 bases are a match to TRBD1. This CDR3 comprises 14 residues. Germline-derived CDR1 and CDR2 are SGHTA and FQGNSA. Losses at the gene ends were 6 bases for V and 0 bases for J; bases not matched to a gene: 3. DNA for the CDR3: TGTGCCAGCAGTGGGGGACAGGCTAACTATGGCTACACCTTC. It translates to CASSGGQANYGYTF. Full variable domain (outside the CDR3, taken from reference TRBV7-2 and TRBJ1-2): GAGVSQSPSNKVTEKGKDVELRCDPISGHTALYWYRQSLGQGLEFLIYFQGNSAPDKSGLPSDRFSAERTGGSVSTLTIQRTQQEDSAVYLCASSGGQANYGYTFGSGTRLTVV.

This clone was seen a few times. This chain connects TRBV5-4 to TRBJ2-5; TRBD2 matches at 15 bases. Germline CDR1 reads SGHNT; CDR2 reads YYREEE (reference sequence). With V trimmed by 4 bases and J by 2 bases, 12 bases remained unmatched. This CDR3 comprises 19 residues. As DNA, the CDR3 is TGTGCCAGCAGCCCCCGACCGGGACTAGCGGGGGGACGGCAAGAGACCCAGTACTTC. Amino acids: CASSPRPGLAGGRQETQYF.

CDR3 sequence (DNA): TGTGCCAGTAGTAATCTAGCCGGGACTAGCGCTATCTACGAGCAGTACTTC. Residues: CASSNLAGTSAIYEQYF. The rearrangement links TRBV19 to TRBJ2-7, with 10 bases lining up with TRBD2. Germline V gene sequence: CDR1 LNHDA, CDR2 SQIVND (reference sequence). The CDR3 is 17 amino acids. Trimming took 4 bases from V and 3 from J; bases not matched to a gene: 12.

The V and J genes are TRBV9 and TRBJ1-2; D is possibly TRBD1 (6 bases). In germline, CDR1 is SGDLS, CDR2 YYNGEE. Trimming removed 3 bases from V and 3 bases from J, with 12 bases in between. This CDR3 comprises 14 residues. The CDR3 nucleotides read TGTGCCAGCAGCGCACAGGGTACCCACTATGGCTACACCTTC. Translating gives CASSAQGTHYGYTF. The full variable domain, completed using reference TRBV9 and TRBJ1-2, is DSGVTQTPKHLITATGQRVTLRCSPRSGDLSVYWYQQSLDQGLQFLIQYYNGEERAKGNILERFSAQQFPDLHSELNLSSLELGDSALYFCASSAQGTHYGYTFGSGTRLTVV.

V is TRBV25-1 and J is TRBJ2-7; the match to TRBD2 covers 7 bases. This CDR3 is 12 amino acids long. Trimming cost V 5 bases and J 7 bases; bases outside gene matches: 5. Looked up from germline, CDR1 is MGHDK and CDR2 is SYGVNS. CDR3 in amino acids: CASSLAGDEQYF. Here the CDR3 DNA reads TGTGCCAGCAGTTTAGCGGGCGATGAGCAGTACTTC.

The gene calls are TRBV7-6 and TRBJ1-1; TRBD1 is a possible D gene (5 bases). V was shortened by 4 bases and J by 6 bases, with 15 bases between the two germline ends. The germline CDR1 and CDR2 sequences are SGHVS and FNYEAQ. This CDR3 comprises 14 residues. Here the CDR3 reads CASSSGISGAEAFF. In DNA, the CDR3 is TGTGCCAGCAGCTCGGGGATTTCGGGGGCTGAAGCTTTCTTT.

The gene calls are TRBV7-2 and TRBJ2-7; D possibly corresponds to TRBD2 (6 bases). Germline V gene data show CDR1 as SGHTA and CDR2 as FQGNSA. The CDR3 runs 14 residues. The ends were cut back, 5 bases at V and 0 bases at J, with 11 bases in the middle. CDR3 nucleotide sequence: TGTGCCAGCAGCCGGGACTCTAACTCCTACGAGCAGTACTTC. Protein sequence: CASSRDSNSYEQYF.

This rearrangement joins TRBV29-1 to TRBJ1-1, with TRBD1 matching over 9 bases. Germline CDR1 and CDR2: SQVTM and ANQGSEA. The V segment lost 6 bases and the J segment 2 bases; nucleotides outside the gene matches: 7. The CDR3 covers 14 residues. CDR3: CSVLAQGANTEAFF. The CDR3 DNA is TGCAGCGTCCTCGCACAGGGGGCAAACACTGAAGCTTTCTTT.

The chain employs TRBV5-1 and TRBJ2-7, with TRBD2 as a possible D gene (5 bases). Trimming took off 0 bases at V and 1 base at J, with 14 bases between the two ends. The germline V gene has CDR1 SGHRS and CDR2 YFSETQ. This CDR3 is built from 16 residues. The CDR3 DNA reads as TGCGCCAGCAGCTTGGCTCTTAACTCGGGATCCTACGAGCAGTACTTC. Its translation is CASSLALNSGSYEQYF. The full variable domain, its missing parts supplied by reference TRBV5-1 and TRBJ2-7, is KAGVTQTPRYLIKTRGQQVTLSCSPISGHRSVSWYQQTPGQGLQFLFEYFSETQRNKGNFPGRFSGRQFSNSRSEMNVSTLELGDSALYLCASSLALNSGSYEQYFGPGTRLTVT.

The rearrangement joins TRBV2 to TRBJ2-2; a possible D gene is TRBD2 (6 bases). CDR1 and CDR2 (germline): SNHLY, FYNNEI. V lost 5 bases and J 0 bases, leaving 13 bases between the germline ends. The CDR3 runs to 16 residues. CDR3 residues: CASSSSTSANTGELFF. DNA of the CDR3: TGTGCCAGCAGTTCCTCGACTAGTGCGAACACCGGGGAGCTGTTTTTT.

The DNA of the CDR3 is TGTGCCAGCAGTGAGGCGGGAGGGACCTACAATGAGCAGTTCTTC. Translated, it gives CASSEAGGTYNEQFF. This chain connects TRBV6-4 to TRBJ2-1; 9 bases line up with TRBD2. V was clipped by 3 bases and J by 2 bases; unmatched bases: 2. The CDR3 spans 15 residues. Germline assignment: CDR1 MRHNA and CDR2 SNTAGT.

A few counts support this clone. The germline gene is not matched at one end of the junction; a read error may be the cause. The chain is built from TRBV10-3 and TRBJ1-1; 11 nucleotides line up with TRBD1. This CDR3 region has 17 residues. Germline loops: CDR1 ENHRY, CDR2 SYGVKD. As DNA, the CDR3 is TGTGCCAGCAGTTACCTAATCGGGACAGGGGGGGACACTGAAGCTTTCTTT. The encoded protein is CASSYLIGTGGDTEAFF.

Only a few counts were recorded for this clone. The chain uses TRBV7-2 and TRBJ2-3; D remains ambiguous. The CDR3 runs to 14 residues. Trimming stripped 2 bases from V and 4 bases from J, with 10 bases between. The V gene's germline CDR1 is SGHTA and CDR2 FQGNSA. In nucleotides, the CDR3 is TGTGCCAGCAGCTTAAACGGCGGTCCAGATACGCAGTATTTT. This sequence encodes CASSLNGGPDTQYF.